The sequence of this TCR beta chain was determined in a study of blood T cell repertoires in COVID-19. The V gene lost 5 bases and the J gene lost 7 bases, with 9 bases spanning the gap. The CDR3 consists of 12 residues. CDR1 and CDR2 from the germline V gene are MNHEY and SVGAGI. Original analysis: By means of reference gene primer amplification, nucleated cell counts were estimated. Repertoires were generated with immunoSEQ multiplex PCR, while TCRdb's copy carries only in-frame clones and drops some. Clone size and V and J calls were adopted from that table, with D and trimming inferred from the DNA. Of over 130,000 clones listed, about 80% are singletons.

Sequencing input: peripheral blood. The chain uses TRBV6-5 and TRBJ2-1; a possible D gene is TRBD2 (5 bases). The sequence derives from a woman in her sixties with acute or convalescent COVID-19. The CDR3 reads CASSQLGNEQFF. In DNA, the CDR3 is TGTGCCAGCAGTCAACTAGGGAATGAGCAGTTCTTC.